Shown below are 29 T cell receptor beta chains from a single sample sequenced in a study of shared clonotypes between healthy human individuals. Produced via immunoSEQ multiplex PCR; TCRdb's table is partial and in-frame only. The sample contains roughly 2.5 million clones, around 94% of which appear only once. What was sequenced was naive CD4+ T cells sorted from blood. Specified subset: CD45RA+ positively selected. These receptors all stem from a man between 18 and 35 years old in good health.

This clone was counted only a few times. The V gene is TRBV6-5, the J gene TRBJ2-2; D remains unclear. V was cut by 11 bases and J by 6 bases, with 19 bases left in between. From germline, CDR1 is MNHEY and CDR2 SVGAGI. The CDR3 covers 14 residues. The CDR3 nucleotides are TGTGCCGTCGGCCCCAGATATGTTGCCGGGGAGCTGTTTTTT. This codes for CAVGPRYVAGELFF.

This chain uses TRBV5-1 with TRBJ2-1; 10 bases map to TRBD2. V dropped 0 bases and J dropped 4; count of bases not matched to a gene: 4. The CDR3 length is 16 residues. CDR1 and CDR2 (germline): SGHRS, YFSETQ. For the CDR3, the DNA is TGCGCCAGCAGCTTGGAGCGGGAGGGCCTTTACAATGAGCAGTTCTTC. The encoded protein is CASSLEREGLYNEQFF.

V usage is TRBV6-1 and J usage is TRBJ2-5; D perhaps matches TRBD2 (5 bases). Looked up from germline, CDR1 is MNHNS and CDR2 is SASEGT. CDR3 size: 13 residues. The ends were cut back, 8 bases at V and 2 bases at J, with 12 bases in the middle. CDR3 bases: TGTGCCAGCGATCTAGCCATGCAAGAGACCCAGTACTTC. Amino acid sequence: CASDLAMQETQYF.

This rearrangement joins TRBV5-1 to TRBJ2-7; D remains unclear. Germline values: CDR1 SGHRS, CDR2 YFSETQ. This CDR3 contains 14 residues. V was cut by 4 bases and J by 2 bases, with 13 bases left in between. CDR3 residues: CASSPEGGAYEQYF. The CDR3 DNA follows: TGCGCCAGCAGCCCGGAAGGCGGAGCCTACGAGCAGTACTTC.

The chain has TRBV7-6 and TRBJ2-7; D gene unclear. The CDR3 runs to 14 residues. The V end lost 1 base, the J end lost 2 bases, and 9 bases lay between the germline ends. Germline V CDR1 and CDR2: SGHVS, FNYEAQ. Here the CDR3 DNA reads TGTGCCAGCAGCTTAGGGGGATTTACCTACGAGCAGTACTTC. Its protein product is CASSLGGFTYEQYF.

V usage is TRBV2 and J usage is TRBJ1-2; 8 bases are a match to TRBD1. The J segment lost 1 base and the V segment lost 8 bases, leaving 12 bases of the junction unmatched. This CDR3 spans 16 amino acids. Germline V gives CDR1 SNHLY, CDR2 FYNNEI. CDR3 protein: CASGGGQDLVNYGYTF. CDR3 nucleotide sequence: TGTGCCAGCGGGGGGGGACAGGATCTAGTTAACTATGGCTACACCTTC.

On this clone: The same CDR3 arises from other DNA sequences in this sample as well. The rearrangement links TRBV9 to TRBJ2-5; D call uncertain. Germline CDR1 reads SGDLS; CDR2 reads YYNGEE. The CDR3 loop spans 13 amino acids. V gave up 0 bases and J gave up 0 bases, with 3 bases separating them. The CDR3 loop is CASSVGHQETQYF. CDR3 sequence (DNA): TGTGCCAGCAGCGTAGGACACCAAGAGACCCAGTACTTC.

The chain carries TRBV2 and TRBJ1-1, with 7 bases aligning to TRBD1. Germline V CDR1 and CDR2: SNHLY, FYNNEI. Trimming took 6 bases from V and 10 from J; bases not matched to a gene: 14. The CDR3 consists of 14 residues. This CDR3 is CASRGTVTEASAFF. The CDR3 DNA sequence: TGTGCCAGCAGAGGGACAGTAACGGAGGCCTCAGCTTTCTTT.

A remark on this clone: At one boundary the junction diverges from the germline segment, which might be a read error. DNA of the CDR3: TGTGCCAGCAGCTCGCCCCCCAGGGGGCTCCTCTTC. Amino acid sequence: CASSSPPRGLLF. The rearrangement links TRBV6-5 to TRBJ2-1, with 8 bases that match TRBD1. In germline, CDR1 is MNHEY, CDR2 SVGAGI. The CDR3 is 12 amino acids.

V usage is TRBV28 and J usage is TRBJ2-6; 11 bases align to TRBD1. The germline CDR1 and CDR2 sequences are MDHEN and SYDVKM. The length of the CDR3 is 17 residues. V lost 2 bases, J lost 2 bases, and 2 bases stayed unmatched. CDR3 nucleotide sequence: TGTGCCAGCAGTTTAATGGGACAGGGGGCTGGGGCCAACGTCCTGACTTTC. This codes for CASSLMGQGAGANVLTF. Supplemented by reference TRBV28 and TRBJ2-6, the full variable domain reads DVKVTQSSRYLVKRTGEKVFLECVQDMDHENMFWYRQDPGLGLRLIYFSYDVKMKEKGDIPEGYSVSREKKERFSLILESASTNQTSMYLCASSLMGQGAGANVLTFGAGSRLTVL.

CDR3 in DNA: TGTGCCAGCAGCTGGGCGGGGCTCGGCAATCAGCCCCAGCATTTT. Its translation is CASSWAGLGNQPQHF. The chain recombines TRBV5-5 with TRBJ1-5, with D maybe TRBD1 (5 bases). This CDR3 contains 15 residues. Germline-derived CDR1 and CDR2 are SGHKS and YYEKEE (reference sequence). The V end was cut by 3 bases, the J end by 2 bases, with 12 bases between.

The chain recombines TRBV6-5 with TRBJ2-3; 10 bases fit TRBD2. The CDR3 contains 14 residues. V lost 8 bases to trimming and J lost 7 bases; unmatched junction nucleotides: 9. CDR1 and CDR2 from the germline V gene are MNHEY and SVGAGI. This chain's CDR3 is CASFASGRGYTQYF. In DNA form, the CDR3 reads TGTGCCAGCTTCGCGAGCGGGAGGGGATATACGCAGTATTTT.

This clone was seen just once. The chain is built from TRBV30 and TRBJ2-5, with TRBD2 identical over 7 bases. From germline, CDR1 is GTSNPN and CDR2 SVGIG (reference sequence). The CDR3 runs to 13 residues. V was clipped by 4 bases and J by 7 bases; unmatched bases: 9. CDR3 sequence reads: CAWITSESVTQYF. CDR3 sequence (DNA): TGTGCCTGGATTACTAGCGAGTCTGTGACCCAGTACTTC.

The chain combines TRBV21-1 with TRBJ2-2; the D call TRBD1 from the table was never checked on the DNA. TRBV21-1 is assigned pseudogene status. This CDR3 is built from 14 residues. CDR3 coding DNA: TGTGCCAGCAGTCGGGGACAGTACACCGGGGAGCTGTTTTTT. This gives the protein CASSRGQYTGELFF.

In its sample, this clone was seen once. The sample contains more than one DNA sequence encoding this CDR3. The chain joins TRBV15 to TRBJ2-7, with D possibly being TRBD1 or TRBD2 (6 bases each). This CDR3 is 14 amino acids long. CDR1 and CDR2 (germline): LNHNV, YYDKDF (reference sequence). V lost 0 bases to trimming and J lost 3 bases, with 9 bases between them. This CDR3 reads CATSREQGGYEQYF. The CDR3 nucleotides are TGTGCCACCAGCAGAGAACAGGGAGGCTACGAGCAGTACTTC.

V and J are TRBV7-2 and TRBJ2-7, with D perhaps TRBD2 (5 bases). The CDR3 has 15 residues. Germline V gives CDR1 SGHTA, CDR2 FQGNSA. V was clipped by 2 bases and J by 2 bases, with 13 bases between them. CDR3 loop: CASSLFGLAAYEQYF. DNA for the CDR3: TGTGCCAGCAGCTTATTTGGTCTAGCCGCCTACGAGCAGTACTTC. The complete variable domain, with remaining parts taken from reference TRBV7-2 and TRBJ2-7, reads GAGVSQSPSNKVTEKGKDVELRCDPISGHTALYWYRQSLGQGLEFLIYFQGNSAPDKSGLPSDRFSAERTGGSVSTLTIQRTQQEDSAVYLCASSLFGLAAYEQYFGPGTRLTVT.

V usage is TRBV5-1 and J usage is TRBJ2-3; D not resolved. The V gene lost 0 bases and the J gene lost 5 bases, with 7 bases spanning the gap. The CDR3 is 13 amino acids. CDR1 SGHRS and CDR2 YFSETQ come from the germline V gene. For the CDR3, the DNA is TGCGCCAGCAGCTTGGAGCTGTTAGATACGCAGTATTTT. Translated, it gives CASSLELLDTQYF.

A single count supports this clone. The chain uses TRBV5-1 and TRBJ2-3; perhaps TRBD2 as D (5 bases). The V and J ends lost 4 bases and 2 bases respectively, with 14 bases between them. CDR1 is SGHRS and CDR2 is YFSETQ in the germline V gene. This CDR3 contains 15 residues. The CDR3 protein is CASSTGSGVTDTQYF. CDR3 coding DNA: TGCGCCAGCAGCACTGGGAGTGGAGTCACAGATACGCAGTATTTT. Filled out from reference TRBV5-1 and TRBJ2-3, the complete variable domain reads KAGVTQTPRYLIKTRGQQVTLSCSPISGHRSVSWYQQTPGQGLQFLFEYFSETQRNKGNFPGRFSGRQFSNSRSEMNVSTLELGDSALYLCASSTGSGVTDTQYFGPGTRLTVL.

In DNA form, the CDR3 reads TGTGCCAGCAGCAAAGTGGGTGAAAAACTGTTTTTT. Amino acids: CASSKVGEKLFF. This sequence joins TRBV2 and TRBJ1-4; D not resolved. The CDR3 loop spans 12 amino acids. V was pared by 6 bases and J by 7 bases, with 9 bases between. Per the germline V gene, CDR1 is SNHLY and CDR2 is FYNNEI.

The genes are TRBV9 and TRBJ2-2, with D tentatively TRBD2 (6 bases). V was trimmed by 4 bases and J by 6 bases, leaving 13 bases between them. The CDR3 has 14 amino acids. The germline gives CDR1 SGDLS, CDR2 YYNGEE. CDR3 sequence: CASSPGGAAGELFF. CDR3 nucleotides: TGTGCCAGCAGCCCCGGCGGGGCCGCCGGGGAGCTGTTTTTT.

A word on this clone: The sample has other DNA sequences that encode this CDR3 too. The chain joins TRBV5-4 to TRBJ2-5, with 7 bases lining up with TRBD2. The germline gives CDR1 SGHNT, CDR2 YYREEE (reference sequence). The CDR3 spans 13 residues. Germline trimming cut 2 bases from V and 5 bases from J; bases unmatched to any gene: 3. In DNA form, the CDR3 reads TGTGCCAGCAGCTTAAAGGGAGGGGAGACCCAGTACTTC. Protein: CASSLKGGETQYF.

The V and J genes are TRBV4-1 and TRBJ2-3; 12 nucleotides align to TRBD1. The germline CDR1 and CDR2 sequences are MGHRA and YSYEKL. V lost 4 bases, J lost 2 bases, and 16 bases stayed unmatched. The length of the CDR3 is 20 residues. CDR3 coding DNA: TGCGCCAGCAGCCCCCTAGGGACAGGGGGCGTGGGGGGGGCCACAGATACGCAGTATTTT. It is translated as CASSPLGTGGVGGATDTQYF.

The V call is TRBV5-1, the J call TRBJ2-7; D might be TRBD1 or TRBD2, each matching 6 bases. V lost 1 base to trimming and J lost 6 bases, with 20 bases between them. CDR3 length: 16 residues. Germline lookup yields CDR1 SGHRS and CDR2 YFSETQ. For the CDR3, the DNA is TGCGCCAGCAGCTTGAGGAGGCTGGAGGGGGTCTTCGAGCAGTACTTC. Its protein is CASSLRRLEGVFEQYF.

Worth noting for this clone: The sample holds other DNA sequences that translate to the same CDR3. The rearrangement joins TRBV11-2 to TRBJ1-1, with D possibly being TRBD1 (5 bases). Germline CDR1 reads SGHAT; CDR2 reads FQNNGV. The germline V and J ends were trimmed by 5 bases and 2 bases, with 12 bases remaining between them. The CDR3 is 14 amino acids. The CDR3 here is CASSTQGGNTEAFF. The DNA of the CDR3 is TGTGCCAGCAGCACCCAGGGTGGAAACACTGAAGCTTTCTTT.

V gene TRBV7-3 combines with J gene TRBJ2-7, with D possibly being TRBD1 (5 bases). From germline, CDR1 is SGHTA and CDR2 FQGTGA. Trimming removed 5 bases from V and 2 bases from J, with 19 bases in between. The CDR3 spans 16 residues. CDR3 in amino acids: CASSPSPQEGAYEQYF. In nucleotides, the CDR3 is TGTGCCAGCAGCCCCTCCCCGCAGGAAGGGGCCTACGAGCAGTACTTC.

The CDR3 DNA sequence: TGCAGCGTTGAAGTTAGGGGGCGGACGAACACTGAAGCTTTCTTT. This translates into CSVEVRGRTNTEAFF. The V and J genes are TRBV29-1 and TRBJ1-1; 7 bases are a match to TRBD1. The CDR3 sequence is 15 residues long. CDR1 and CDR2 (germline): SQVTM, ANQGSEA. V dropped 1 base and J dropped 1; count of bases not matched to a gene: 6.

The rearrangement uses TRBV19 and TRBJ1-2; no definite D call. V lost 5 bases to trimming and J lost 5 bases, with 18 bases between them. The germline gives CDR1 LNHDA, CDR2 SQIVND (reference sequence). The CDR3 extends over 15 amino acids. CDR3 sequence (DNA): TGTGCCAGTAGTTTTGGTCGCGGGTCCTCATATGGCTACACCTTC. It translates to CASSFGRGSSYGYTF. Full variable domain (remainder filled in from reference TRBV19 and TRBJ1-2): DGGITQSPKYLFRKEGQNVTLSCEQNLNHDAMYWYRQDPGQGLRLIYYSQIVNDFQKGDIAEGYSVSREKKESFPLTVTSAQKNPTAFYLCASSFGRGSSYGYTFGSGTRLTVV.

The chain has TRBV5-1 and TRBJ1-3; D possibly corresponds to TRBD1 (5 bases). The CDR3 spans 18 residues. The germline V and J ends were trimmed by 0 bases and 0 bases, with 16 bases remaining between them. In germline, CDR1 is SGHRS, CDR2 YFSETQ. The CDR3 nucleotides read TGCGCCAGCAGCTTGGACCCGGGGGGAGACCGCTCTGGAAACACCATATATTTT. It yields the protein CASSLDPGGDRSGNTIYF.

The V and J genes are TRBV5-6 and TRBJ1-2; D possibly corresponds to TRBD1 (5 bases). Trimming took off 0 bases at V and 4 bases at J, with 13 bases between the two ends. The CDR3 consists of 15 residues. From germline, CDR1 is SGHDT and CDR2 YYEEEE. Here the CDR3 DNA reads TGTGCCAGCAGCTTGGTTAAGGGGCGTAGCTATGGCTACACCTTC. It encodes CASSLVKGRSYGYTF.